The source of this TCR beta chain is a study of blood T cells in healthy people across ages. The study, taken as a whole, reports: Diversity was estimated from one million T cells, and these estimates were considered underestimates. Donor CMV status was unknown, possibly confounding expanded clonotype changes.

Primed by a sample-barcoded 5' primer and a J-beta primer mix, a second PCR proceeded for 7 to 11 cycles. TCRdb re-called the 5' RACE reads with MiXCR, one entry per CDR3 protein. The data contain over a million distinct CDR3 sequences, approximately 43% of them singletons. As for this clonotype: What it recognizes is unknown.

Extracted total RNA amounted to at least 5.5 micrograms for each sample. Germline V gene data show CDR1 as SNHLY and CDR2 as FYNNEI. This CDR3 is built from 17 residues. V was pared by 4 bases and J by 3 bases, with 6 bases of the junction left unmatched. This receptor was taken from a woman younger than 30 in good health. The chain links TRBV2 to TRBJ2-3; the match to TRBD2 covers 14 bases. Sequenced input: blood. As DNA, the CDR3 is TGTGCCAGCAGTGGGGGGACTAGCGGGAGTTGGACAGATACGCAGTATTTT. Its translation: CASSGGTSGSWTDTQYF. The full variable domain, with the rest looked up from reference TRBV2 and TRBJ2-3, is EPEVTQTPSHQVTQMGQEVILRCVPISNHLYFYWYRQILGQKVEFLVSFYNNEISEKSEIFDDQFSVERPDGSNFTLKIRSTKLEDSAMYFCASSGGTSGSWTDTQYFGPGTRLTVL.